This is a list of T cell receptor beta chains from one sample in a study of blood T cells in healthy people across ages. TCRdb passed the 5' RACE reads through MiXCR, listing each CDR3 protein once. The data contain approximately 800,000 distinct CDR3 sequences, nearly 60% of them seen just once; the ten biggest clones take up about 20%. The source material was blood. Receptors originate from a man between 25 and 39 years old in good health. Both conserved end residues are part of each CDR3. The order of the fields is J gene, V gene, clone size, D gene, CDR3 DNA, CDR3 protein. A D gene is named only where the DNA matches it firmly. Clone sizes are given selectively: once, few, many, or a class where the clone is expanded.

>TRBJ2-7|TRBV6-2/TRBV6-3|-|TRBD1
TGTGCCAGCAGCTTAACTGACAGGGACGAGCAGTACTTC
CASSLTDRDEQYF
>TRBJ1-1|TRBV14|-|-
TGTGCCAGCAGCCACGATGGGGGTAGGGGAGCCCGAACTGAGGCTTTCTTT
CASSHDGGRGARTEAFF
>TRBJ1-1|TRBV15|-|-
TGTGCCACCAGCAAAGGACAGATCACTGAAGCTTTCTTT
CATSKGQITEAFF
>TRBJ2-3|TRBV15|-|TRBD1
TGTGCCACCAGCATAAGACAGGGGCCCACCGCAGATACGCAGTATTTT
CATSIRQGPTADTQYF
>TRBJ2-7|TRBV20-1|-|-
TGCAGTGCTAGAGATCCAGGGGTGAGTTACGAGCAGTACTTC
CSARDPGVSYEQYF
>TRBJ1-4|TRBV2|-|-
TGTGCCAGCAGTGTGTATCCACCTGAAAAACTGTTTTTT
CASSVYPPEKLFF
>TRBJ2-1|TRBV27|-|TRBD2
TGTGCCAGCAGTCTAAGACTAGCGGGGGGGAGGTTAGAGCAGTTCTTC
CASSLRLAGGRLEQFF
>TRBJ2-1|TRBV7-9|-|-
TGTGCCAGCGGACATACAAACTCCTACAATGAGCAGTTCTTC
CASGHTNSYNEQFF
>TRBJ2-7|TRBV12-3/TRBV12-4|-|-
TGTGCCAGCAGCGACCCAAACAGACCCTACGAGCAGTACTTC
CASSDPNRPYEQYF
>TRBJ1-2|TRBV6-1|-|-
TGTGCCAGCAGTGAAGGCCCGGGGCGAAACTATGGCTACACCTTC
CASSEGPGRNYGYTF
>TRBJ1-6|TRBV7-8|-|TRBD1
TGTGCCAGCAGCTTAAATAGGGGGACAGGTGATTCACCCCTCCACTTT
CASSLNRGTGDSPLHF
>TRBJ2-5|TRBV11-3|-|TRBD1
TGTGCCAGCAGCGGCAAGGGACAGGCTAAGGTCCAGTACTTC
CASSGKGQAKVQYF
>TRBJ2-7|TRBV6-2/TRBV6-3|-|-
TGTGCCAGCAAACGATCCAGGGAGGCCTCCTACGAGCAGTACTTC
CASKRSREASYEQYF
>TRBJ2-5|TRBV7-9|few|-
TGTGCCAGCAGCCCCAACCCGGGACAAGGGGAGCAGTACTTC
CASSPNPGQGEQYF
>TRBJ2-5|TRBV3-1|few|TRBD1
TGTGCCAGCAGTACACAGGGGACCCAAGAGACCCAGTACTTC
CASSTQGTQETQYF
>TRBJ2-7|TRBV7-2|-|-
TGTGCCAGCAGCTTGTCCCACGAGCAGTACTTC
CASSLSHEQYF
>TRBJ2-1|TRBV29-1|-|TRBD2
TGCAGCGTGACCCACGAGCTAGCGGGGGGATACAATGAGCAGTTCTTC
CSVTHELAGGYNEQFF
>TRBJ2-7|TRBV5-1|-|-
TGCGCCAGCAGCTTGGCTGGACCGGGACTCGGGGCGAGTGAGCAGTACTTC
CASSLAGPGLGASEQYF
>TRBJ1-6|TRBV20-1|-|-
TGCAGTGCTAGAGAATACAGGGAGCCCGGGGATTCACCCCTCCACTTT
CSAREYREPGDSPLHF
>TRBJ1-2|TRBV10-3|-|-
TGTGCCATCAGTGACTCTGGTTTCGATGGCTACACCTTC
CAISDSGFDGYTF
>TRBJ1-6|TRBV7-2|-|-
TGTGCCAGCAGCTTAGAGGGGTATTCACCCCTCCACTTT
CASSLEGYSPLHF
>TRBJ2-5|TRBV25-1|-|-
TGTGCCAGCAGTGAATATGGGGCGTGGGAGACCCAGTACTTC
CASSEYGAWETQYF
>TRBJ2-5|TRBV11-2|-|-
TGTGCCAGCAGCTTAAGCGGAGTTTTGGCGACCCAGTACTTC
CASSLSGVLATQYF
>TRBJ2-5|TRBV29-1|-|TRBD1
TGCAGCGCAGACAGGGTCAGAGAGACCCAGTACTTC
CSADRVRETQYF
>TRBJ2-5|TRBV4-3|once|-
TGCGCCAGCAGCCAAGATCGGAGCCCTGTAGAGACCCAGTACTTC
CASSQDRSPVETQYF
>TRBJ2-5|TRBV7-9|-|-
TGTGCCAGCAGCCGGAGTATGGAGACCCAGTACTTC
CASSRSMETQYF
>TRBJ2-7|TRBV5-1|-|-
TGCGCCAGCAGCTTCTTGCCGGTTAACGAGCAGTACTTC
CASSFLPVNEQYF
>TRBJ2-7|TRBV20-1|few|TRBD1
TGCAGTGCTGGACAGGAGAACTACGAGCAGTACTTC
CSAGQENYEQYF
>TRBJ2-1|TRBV6-2/TRBV6-3|-|-
TGTGCCAGCAACCAGGACAGAAAGACCTACAATGAGCAGTTCTTC
CASNQDRKTYNEQFF
>TRBJ2-7|TRBV13|-|-
TGTGCCAGCAGCTTAACTGGATCGAGCGTGGTGTACGAGCAGTACTTC
CASSLTGSSVVYEQYF